These 23 T cell receptor beta chains share one sample of origin, sequenced in a study of shared clonotypes between healthy human individuals. Sequenced by immunoSEQ multiplex PCR; TCRdb stores in-frame clones only, minus some. The sample has 2 million to 2.5 million clones, 93% seen once. Material: naive CD4+ T cells from PBMCs. This sample's subset: CD45RA+ positively selected. These receptors were taken from a young man in good health. Some clones in this sample may be carry-over from other donors' samples.

In its sample, this clone was seen once. The sample holds other DNA sequences that translate to the same CDR3. This sequence joins TRBV7-2 and TRBJ2-3; D uncertain. The CDR3 has 12 residues. V was clipped by 5 bases and J by 6 bases, with 9 bases between them. Looked up from germline, CDR1 is SGHTA and CDR2 is FQGNSA. The CDR3 DNA reads TGTGCCAGCAGCCCCCGCGTGGATACGCAGTATTTT. It yields the protein CASSPRVDTQYF.

The CDR3 DNA reads TGTGCCAGCAGCTTGGAGGGATGGTCCTACGAGCAGTACTTC. Translated: CASSLEGWSYEQYF. The genes are TRBV5-5 and TRBJ2-7; the D is unclear. CDR1 SGHKS and CDR2 YYEKEE come from the germline V gene (reference sequence). CDR3 length equals 14 residues. Trimming removed 0 bases from V and 1 base from J, with 8 bases in between. Combining the CDR3 with reference TRBV5-5 and TRBJ2-7 gives the whole variable domain DAGVTQSPTHLIKTRGQQVTLRCSPISGHKSVSWYQQVLGQGPQFIFQYYEKEERGRGNFPDRFSARQFPNYSSELNVNALLLGDSALYLCASSLEGWSYEQYFGPGTRLTVT.

This clone was picked up one time. The chain carries TRBV7-2 and TRBJ2-1; TRBD2 agrees at 8 bases. Unmatched junction bases numbered 7, after V lost 4 bases and J lost 2 bases. This CDR3 has 16 residues. CDR1 is SGHTA and CDR2 is FQGNSA in the germline V gene. The chain's CDR3 is CASSSYSGVAYNEQFF. The CDR3 DNA reads as TGTGCCAGCAGCTCATATAGCGGGGTGGCCTACAATGAGCAGTTCTTC.

The chain combines TRBV28 with TRBJ1-5, with unresolved D. Germline assignment: CDR1 MDHEN and CDR2 SYDVKM. V lost 7 bases, J lost 5 bases, and 12 bases lay in between. The CDR3 loop spans 13 amino acids. The CDR3 protein is CASTSLFHQPQHF. For the CDR3, the DNA is TGTGCCAGCACTTCACTATTCCATCAGCCCCAGCATTTT.

J is TRBJ2-7 and V is TRBV2; D is unclear. Germline CDR1 is SNHLY and CDR2 is FYNNEI. The CDR3 consists of 13 residues. V lost 8 bases and J 1 base, leaving 12 bases between the germline ends. The CDR3 reads CASWAFSSYEQYF. The CDR3 nucleotides are TGTGCCAGCTGGGCCTTCAGTTCCTACGAGCAGTACTTC.

The chain combines TRBV7-2 with TRBJ2-2; 8 nucleotides line up with TRBD2. The length of the CDR3 is 14 residues. J lost 3 bases, V lost 6 bases, and 3 bases had no gene match. The germline gives CDR1 SGHTA, CDR2 FQGNSA. The CDR3 is CASRGTRDTGELFF. The CDR3 DNA reads as TGTGCCAGCAGAGGGACTAGGGACACCGGGGAGCTGTTTTTT.

The table lists this clone with a few counts. V gene TRBV28 combines with J gene TRBJ1-1, with 9 bases lining up with TRBD1. With V trimmed by 5 bases and J by 11 bases, 3 bases remained unmatched. The CDR3 is 11 residues long. Germline CDR1 and CDR2: MDHEN and SYDVKM. The CDR3 sequence: CASSVGTGAFF. In DNA form, the CDR3 reads TGTGCCAGCAGTGTTGGGACAGGGGCTTTCTTT.

The V gene is TRBV7-6, the J gene TRBJ2-7, with 8 bases lining up with TRBD2. CDR1 and CDR2 (germline): SGHVS, FNYEAQ. Unmatched junction bases numbered 10, after V lost 4 bases and J lost 2 bases. The CDR3 has 16 amino acids. The DNA for the CDR3 is TGTGCCAGCAGCTCCGCCCGGACTAGCCCGCCCTACGAGCAGTACTTC. This translates into CASSSARTSPPYEQYF.

This chain links TRBV28 with TRBJ2-7; 7 nucleotides align to TRBD2. The CDR3 sequence is 15 residues long. Germline-derived CDR1 and CDR2 are MDHEN and SYDVKM. V lost 3 bases, J lost 2 bases, and 7 bases stayed unmatched. The chain's CDR3 is CASSFPAGATYEQYF. In nucleotides, the CDR3 is TGTGCCAGCAGTTTCCCGGCGGGAGCAACCTACGAGCAGTACTTC.

V usage is TRBV5-1 and J usage is TRBJ2-5; 9 bases are a match to TRBD1. V trimming: 3 bases; J trimming: 4 bases; junction bases outside the gene matches: 13. There are 17 residues in the CDR3. Germline lookup yields CDR1 SGHRS and CDR2 YFSETQ. The CDR3 is CASSSTALTGGGETQYF. CDR3 coding DNA: TGCGCCAGCAGCTCAACGGCGTTAACAGGGGGCGGAGAGACCCAGTACTTC.

Only one count was recorded for this clone. The V gene is TRBV5-4, the J gene TRBJ2-2; TRBD1 is a possible D gene (5 bases). Trimming cost V 5 bases and J 5 bases, with 16 bases left between them. From germline, CDR1 is SGHNT and CDR2 YYREEE (reference sequence). This CDR3 has 15 amino acids. CDR3 protein: CASRRDSWNTGELFF. The CDR3 DNA reads as TGTGCCAGCAGACGTGACAGTTGGAATACCGGGGAGCTGTTTTTT.

The V call is TRBV30, the J call TRBJ2-3; D not certain. The length of the CDR3 is 13 residues. V lost 6 bases and J 2 bases, leaving 12 bases between the germline ends. Germline values: CDR1 GTSNPN, CDR2 SVGIG (reference sequence). CDR3 nucleotide sequence: TGTGCCTGTCACCGGAGCTTCACAGATACGCAGTATTTT. Translation: CACHRSFTDTQYF. The whole variable domain, remainder taken from reference TRBV30 and TRBJ2-3, is SQTIHQWPATLVQPVGSPLSLECTVEGTSNPNLYWYRQAAGRGLQLLFYSVGIGQISSEVPQNLSASRPQDRQFILSSKKLLLSDSGFYLCACHRSFTDTQYFGPGTRLTVL.

J is TRBJ2-1 and V is TRBV4-1; D perhaps matches TRBD2 (6 bases). Germline loops: CDR1 MGHRA, CDR2 YSYEKL. This CDR3 contains 16 residues. The V and J ends lost 3 bases and 2 bases respectively, with 14 bases between them. This chain's CDR3 is CASSQTLGGPYNEQFF. Written as DNA, the CDR3 is TGCGCCAGCAGCCAGACACTAGGAGGGCCCTACAATGAGCAGTTCTTC.

This chain uses TRBV19 with TRBJ2-4, with 9 bases aligning to TRBD1. CDR3 length: 16 residues. From germline, CDR1 is LNHDA and CDR2 SQIVND (reference sequence). The junction had 7 bases not matched to a gene; V was cut back by 6 bases and J by 1 base. The CDR3 bases are TGTGCCAGTAGAGCTGGGACAGGGAGGGCCAAAAACATTCAGTACTTC. This gives the protein CASRAGTGRAKNIQYF.

V and J are TRBV6-5 and TRBJ1-6; weak D call: TRBD1 (5 bases). Trimming pared 5 bases from V and 7 bases from J, leaving 12 bases between. CDR3 size: 14 residues. Germline V CDR1 and CDR2: MNHEY, SVGAGI. The CDR3 nucleotides read TGTGCCAGCAGTCGGACAAGACTGAATTCACCCCTCCACTTT. Its protein is CASSRTRLNSPLHF.

V is TRBV5-1 and J is TRBJ2-6, with a weak D call TRBD1 (5 bases). CDR1 and CDR2 from the germline V gene are SGHRS and YFSETQ. The CDR3 length is 17 residues. Deletions cut 4 bases from V and 3 bases from J, with 17 bases between. The CDR3 coding sequence is TGCGCCAGCAGCCCCATCGTAGGGGAAAGTGGGGCCAACGTCCTGACTTTC. Translated: CASSPIVGESGANVLTF. Using reference TRBV5-1 and TRBJ2-6 for the parts outside the CDR3, the full variable domain is KAGVTQTPRYLIKTRGQQVTLSCSPISGHRSVSWYQQTPGQGLQFLFEYFSETQRNKGNFPGRFSGRQFSNSRSEMNVSTLELGDSALYLCASSPIVGESGANVLTFGAGSRLTVL.

The rearrangement joins TRBV5-4 to TRBJ2-3; a possible D gene is TRBD2 (6 bases). Per germline, CDR1 SGHNT and CDR2 YYREEE (reference sequence). V shed 7 bases and J shed 1 base, with 22 bases lying between them. This CDR3 spans 17 amino acids. The CDR3 spells CASSTGGIGPGTDTQYF. The CDR3 nucleotides are TGTGCCAGCTCAACTGGCGGGATCGGGCCTGGCACAGATACGCAGTATTTT.

V usage is TRBV19 and J usage is TRBJ2-3; D remains unclear. Germline V gene lookup returns CDR1 LNHDA and CDR2 SQIVND (reference sequence). The CDR3 is 11 amino acids. Trimming removed 6 bases from V and 6 bases from J, with 7 bases in between. Written as DNA, the CDR3 is TGTGCCAGTAGGGATCGGGATACGCAGTATTTT. This gives the protein CASRDRDTQYF.

This rearrangement joins TRBV11-1 to TRBJ2-5; no definite D call. V gave up 1 base and J gave up 2 bases, with 8 bases separating them. CDR1 and CDR2 from the germline V gene are SGHAT and FQDESV (reference sequence). The CDR3 has 14 amino acids. The CDR3 sequence: CASSLGTLQETQYF. The CDR3 DNA is TGTGCCAGCAGCTTAGGAACGTTACAAGAGACCCAGTACTTC.

The chain employs TRBV15 and TRBJ2-4; 7 bases align to TRBD2. Trimming took 8 bases from V and 0 from J; bases not matched to a gene: 16. The V gene's germline CDR1 is LNHNV and CDR2 YYDKDF (reference sequence). The CDR3 length is 18 residues. The CDR3 here is CATSKHRAPGGAKNIQYF. The DNA for the CDR3 is TGTGCCACCTCCAAACACCGGGCCCCGGGGGGAGCCAAAAACATTCAGTACTTC.

The rearrangement joins TRBV7-3 to TRBJ2-3; 7 bases align to TRBD2. CDR3 length: 14 residues. Germline V gene data show CDR1 as SGHTA and CDR2 as FQGTGA. The ends lost 3 bases at V and 4 bases at J; junction bases unmatched: 4. This CDR3 is CASSFSGPADTQYF. CDR3 DNA: TGTGCCAGCAGCTTTAGCGGGCCCGCAGATACGCAGTATTTT. The variable domain in full, completed from reference TRBV7-3 and TRBJ2-3, reads GAGVSQTPSNKVTEKGKYVELRCDPISGHTALYWYRQSLGQGPEFLIYFQGTGAADDSGLPNDRFFAVRPEGSVSTLKIQRTERGDSAVYLCASSFSGPADTQYFGPGTRLTVL.

V gene TRBV19 combines with J gene TRBJ2-1; 7 bases match TRBD2. From germline, CDR1 is LNHDA and CDR2 SQIVND (reference sequence). The J segment lost 6 bases and the V segment lost 6 bases, leaving 8 bases of the junction unmatched. The length of the CDR3 is 14 residues. CDR3 protein: CASRSGLDFNEQFF. The DNA for the CDR3 is TGTGCCAGTAGATCAGGACTAGACTTCAATGAGCAGTTCTTC.

The genes are TRBV7-9 and TRBJ2-7, with 7 positions matching TRBD1. CDR1 is SEHNR, CDR2 FQNEAQ, per germline (reference sequence). The CDR3 runs 13 residues. The ends lost 5 bases at V and 7 bases at J; junction bases unmatched: 8. CDR3 amino acids: CASSLRDSSEQYF. The CDR3 DNA reads as TGTGCCAGCAGCCTCCGGGACAGTTCAGAGCAGTACTTC.